Below, 13 T cell receptor beta chains from the same sample are listed, as sequenced in a study of blood T cells in healthy people across ages. Through a sample-barcoded 5' primer and a J-beta primer mix, a second PCR was run for about 6 to 12 cycles. TCRdb independently ran MiXCR on the 5' RACE reads; one entry per CDR3 protein. There are more than 900,000 distinct CDR3 sequences in the sample; about 25% occur only once, and about 0.72% lies in the top ten. The same specimen was also included in a second study, on T cells of mothers and their children.

The sample taken for sequencing was blood. The receptors shown here come from a girl aged 2-10 years in good health.

The CDR3 loop is CASSFAGGGEKLFF. CDR3 DNA sequence: TGTGCCAGCAGTTTTGCGGGAGGCGGTGAAAAACTGTTTTTT. This chain joins TRBV28 and TRBJ1-4; the D is unclear. This CDR3 is built from 14 residues. Germline V gene sequence: CDR1 MDHEN, CDR2 SYDVKM. V was trimmed by 3 bases and J by 7 bases, leaving 12 bases between them.

This clonotype was counted only a few times. This rearrangement joins TRBV12-3 or TRBV12-4 to TRBJ2-7; D is uncertain. The CDR3 has 13 residues. V shed 2 bases and J shed 3 bases, with 8 bases lying between them. In DNA, the CDR3 is TGTGCCAGCAGTTTACGGGCGAACTACGAGCAGTACTTC. This translates into CASSLRANYEQYF.

The chain has TRBV4-3 and TRBJ2-1; perhaps TRBD1 as D (5 bases). The CDR3 loop spans 15 amino acids. V was shortened by 2 bases and J by 4 bases, with 12 bases between the two germline ends. Germline V lookup: CDR1 LGHNA, CDR2 YSLEER. The DNA for the CDR3 is TGCGCCAGCAGCCAAAGTAGGACAATTTACAATGAGCAGTTCTTC. It specifies CASSQSRTIYNEQFF.

The chain recombines TRBV4-1 with TRBJ1-5; no firm D call. The germline gives CDR1 MGHRA, CDR2 YSYEKL. CDR3 length: 16 amino acids. The V end was cut by 1 base, the J end by 1 base, with 11 bases between. CDR3 in DNA: TGCGCCAGCAGCCAAGGTCCCGGGGTGAGCAATCAGCCCCAGCATTTT. Amino acid sequence: CASSQGPGVSNQPQHF.

The chain has TRBV5-1 and TRBJ2-5; the D is unclear. V was shortened by 0 bases and J by 0 bases, with 12 bases between the two germline ends. The CDR3 loop spans 16 amino acids. From germline, CDR1 is SGHRS and CDR2 YFSETQ. The CDR3 sequence: CASSLGQILYQETQYF. The CDR3 coding sequence is TGCGCCAGCAGCTTGGGGCAGATATTGTACCAAGAGACCCAGTACTTC.

The chain uses TRBV4-2 and TRBJ1-3; D is unclear. V dropped 0 bases and J dropped 0 bases, with 9 bases sitting between them. Germline V gene data show CDR1 as LGHNA and CDR2 as YNFKEQ. The CDR3 runs 16 residues. CDR3 in amino acids: CASSQEEDPSGNTIYF. The CDR3 DNA sequence: TGTGCCAGCAGCCAAGAAGAGGACCCCTCTGGAAACACCATATATTTT.

The chain is built from TRBV27 and TRBJ1-1, with no clear D. The CDR3 runs to 14 residues. The germline V gene encodes CDR1 MNHEY and CDR2 SMNVEV (reference sequence). V was pared by 5 bases and J by 0 bases, with 10 bases between. The CDR3 sequence is CASSALVMNTEAFF. The CDR3 region has the DNA TGTGCCAGCAGTGCCCTGGTTATGAACACTGAAGCTTTCTTT.

This clonotype has just a few counts. CDR3 DNA: TGCAGTGCTAGACTACGGACCAACTATGGCTACACCTTC. Protein: CSARLRTNYGYTF. The chain has TRBV20-1 and TRBJ1-2, with D uncertain. Germline assignment: CDR1 DFQATT and CDR2 SNEGSKA (reference sequence). The germline V and J ends were trimmed by 2 bases and 2 bases, with 9 bases remaining between them. The CDR3 contains 13 residues.

Here the CDR3 DNA reads TGCGCCAGCAGCTTGGAAGTAGCGGGCTACGAGCAGTACTTC. Translated: CASSLEVAGYEQYF. The chain joins TRBV5-1 to TRBJ2-7; 7 bases map to TRBD2. CDR1 and CDR2 from the germline V gene are SGHRS and YFSETQ. Trimming at V came to 0 bases and at J to 3 bases, leaving 3 bases not matched to a gene. This CDR3 spans 14 amino acids.

This chain joins TRBV11-2 and TRBJ1-1, with D perhaps matching TRBD1 (6 bases). Germline V gene sequence: CDR1 SGHAT, CDR2 FQNNGV. The V end was cut by 8 bases, the J end by 4 bases, with 14 bases between. This CDR3 spans 13 amino acids. CDR3 sequence (DNA): TGTGCCAGCGGGGGGCCCCCAAGCACTGAAGCTTTCTTT. Protein sequence: CASGGPPSTEAFF.

This clonotype turned up a few times. At one of its ends the junction is not consistent with the germline gene, which may arise from a read error. This chain joins TRBV29-1 and TRBJ2-7; D is ambiguous. The CDR3 runs 11 residues. The germline CDR1 and CDR2 sequences are SQVTM and ANQGSEA. For the CDR3, the DNA is TGCAGCGTTACAAATGGATCCACCTGGGACTTC. This codes for CSVTNGSTWDF.

This clonotype was detected only a few times. The chain uses TRBV15 and TRBJ2-1; D is undetermined. The CDR3 has 14 residues. Germline CDR1 LNHNV, CDR2 YYDKDF (reference sequence). Trimming pared 0 bases from V and 4 bases from J, leaving 7 bases between. The CDR3 here is CATSRDVDYNEQFF. In DNA, the CDR3 is TGTGCCACCAGCAGAGATGTGGATTACAATGAGCAGTTCTTC.

This chain uses TRBV12-3 or TRBV12-4 with TRBJ2-5; tentative D call: TRBD2 (5 bases). The J call is uncertain, as TRBJ2-1 better fits the DNA end. The CDR3 loop spans 17 amino acids. CDR3 amino acids: CASSLALAGLIGNEQFF. CDR3 nucleotides: TGTGCCAGCAGTTTAGCACTCGCGGGCCTAATCGGCAATGAGCAGTTCTTC.